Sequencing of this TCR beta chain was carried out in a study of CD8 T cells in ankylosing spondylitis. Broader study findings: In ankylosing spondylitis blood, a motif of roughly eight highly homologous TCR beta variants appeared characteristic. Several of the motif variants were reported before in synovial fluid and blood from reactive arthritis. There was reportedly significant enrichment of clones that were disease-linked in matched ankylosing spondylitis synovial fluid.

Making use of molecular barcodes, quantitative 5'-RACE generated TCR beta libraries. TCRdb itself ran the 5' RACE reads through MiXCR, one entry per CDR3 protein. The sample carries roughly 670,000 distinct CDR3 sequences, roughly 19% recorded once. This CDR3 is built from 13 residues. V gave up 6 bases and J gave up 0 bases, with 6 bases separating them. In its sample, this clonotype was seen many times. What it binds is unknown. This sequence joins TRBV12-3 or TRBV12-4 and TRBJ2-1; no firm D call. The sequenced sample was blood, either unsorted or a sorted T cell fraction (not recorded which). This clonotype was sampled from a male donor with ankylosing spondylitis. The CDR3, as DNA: TGTGCCAGCAGGCAGAGCTCCTACAATGAGCAGTTCTTC. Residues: CASRQSSYNEQFF.